The rows below give T cell receptor beta chains drawn from one sample of a study of blood T cells in healthy people across ages. TCRdb used MiXCR to reprocess the 5' RACE reads, holding one entry per CDR3 protein. Of 800,000 to 950,000 distinct CDR3 sequences listed, approximately 32% are singletons. These sequences were also reported in another study, on T cells of mothers and their children.

The material sequenced was blood. The source of these receptors is a woman aged 40 to 50 in good health. Both conserved end residues are trimmed from each CDR3. Each record gives: V gene, J gene, CDR3 protein.

>TRBV20-1|NA
SAQRTSGGLYNEQY
>TRBV24-1|TRBJ2-3
ATGQSSGLTTYTQY
>TRBV3-1|TRBJ2-4
ASSQDNRLAKNIQY
>TRBV7-9|TRBJ2-7
ASSPTTGFDEQY
>TRBV11-2|TRBJ2-7
ASSLESSGEAEQY
>TRBV27|TRBJ2-5
ASSFAGTTQETQY
>TRBV7-9|TRBJ2-1
ASSLGTGPSEQF
>TRBV7-2|TRBJ2-5
ASSWDTEQY
>TRBV5-1|TRBJ2-7
ASSFAGTDSYEQY
>TRBV27|TRBJ2-6
ASSRVGGSLSGVNVLT
>TRBV20-1|TRBJ2-1
SARERLEQF
>TRBV12-3/TRBV12-4|TRBJ1-2
ASRSEGGYGYT
>TRBV7-2|TRBJ2-7
ASSLGAGDYEQY
>TRBV11-2|TRBJ2-7
ASSLLSGTYEQY
>TRBV10-3|TRBJ2-7
AISEKIAGGLYGQY
>TRBV6-2/TRBV6-3|TRBJ1-5
ASSYSRQAPNQPQH
>TRBV12-3/TRBV12-4|TRBJ1-2
ASTRQGGRGYT
>TRBV5-5|TRBJ1-6
ASSSYNSPLH
>TRBV4-2|TRBJ1-2
ASSQGTGQAAPVNYGYT
>TRBV5-1|TRBJ2-7
ASRPTPDRPYEQY
>TRBV7-2|TRBJ1-5
ASSRTRGNQPQH
>TRBV18|TRBJ1-2
ASSPMRQDYGYT
>TRBV11-2|TRBJ1-2
ASSPTGTGGCT
>TRBV7-2|TRBJ1-1
ASSPDRMDTEAF
>TRBV28|TRBJ1-2
ASSSSRSSYGYT
>TRBV20-1|TRBJ1-1
SAFPPGRQNTEAF
>TRBV15|TRBJ2-7
ATSRAVTSGSYEQY
>TRBV12-3/TRBV12-4|TRBJ1-2
ASSPGQGARANYGYT
>TRBV12-3/TRBV12-4|TRBJ2-1
ASTKSTGLDYNEQF
>TRBV7-9|TRBJ1-6
ASSFKGAGVSSYNSPLH
>TRBV29-1|TRBJ2-7
SADQGANEQY
>TRBV5-1|TRBJ1-5
ASSLGEKNQPQH
>TRBV7-9|TRBJ2-7
ASSHSSLRTSEGHTQY
>TRBV20-1|TRBJ1-5
SARVGSQPQH
>TRBV30|TRBJ1-5
AWTGTGNQPQH
>TRBV5-1|TRBJ2-7
ASSPGTSGPSYEQY
>TRBV7-2|TRBJ2-2
ASSFHGGGSTGELF
>TRBV29-1|TRBJ1-1
SVSNMNTEAF
>TRBV12-5|TRBJ1-2
ASGLGTSYGFT
>TRBV12-3/TRBV12-4|TRBJ1-2
ASSLNRDLGGYT
>TRBV30|TRBJ1-1
AWIRHQAF
>TRBV20-1|TRBJ2-5
SANGQGAQETQY
>TRBV29-1|TRBJ2-3
SVGVASGDTQY
>TRBV28|TRBJ2-7
ASSTPWGSSYEQY
>TRBV20-1|TRBJ1-1
SAAPGAEAF
>TRBV18|TRBJ1-4
ASSPDDATNEKLF
>TRBV20-1|TRBJ1-4
SARSVGLDEKLF
>TRBV7-9|TRBJ2-5
ASSSLGAGYQETQY
>TRBV4-3|TRBJ2-2
ASSQDRFTGGPGELF
>TRBV28|TRBJ2-1
ASSPTPSGPNNEQF
>TRBV28|TRBJ1-2
ASRSAGYSYGYT
>TRBV27|TRBJ2-2
ASSWTHTGELF
>TRBV9|TRBJ2-5
ASSVAQEAETQY
>TRBV25-1|TRBJ2-7
ASGLPGSYEQY
>TRBV27|TRBJ2-7
ASSPRGGQLGYEQY